This T cell receptor (beta chain) is drawn from a study of CD8 T cells in Susac syndrome. The RNA input was roughly 0.45 to 1 ug, and it was reverse transcribed with random hexamers. From the immunoSEQ multiplex PCR reads, TCRdb called clonotypes with MiXCR, one entry per CDR3 protein. The sample contains 150,000 or so distinct CDR3 sequences, approximately 94% of which appear only once. Study findings and constraints: The authors acknowledged that the study's TCR sequencing and HLA analysis involved relatively few individuals.

The germline CDR1 and CDR2 sequences are MNHEY and SMNVEV (reference sequence). This CDR3 is 12 amino acids long. Between the trimmed V and J ends, which lost 10 bases and 7 bases, there was a span of 14 bases. The table lists this clonotype with a count of one. The antigen is unknown. The TCR sequence derives from a human donor with multiple sclerosis. The rearrangement joins TRBV27 to TRBJ1-3, with D maybe TRBD1 (5 bases). What was sequenced was CD8+ T cells from PBMCs. CDR3 sequence reads: CATLGRGNTIYF. DNA of the CDR3: TGTGCCACCCTCGGCCGGGGGAACACCATATATTTT.